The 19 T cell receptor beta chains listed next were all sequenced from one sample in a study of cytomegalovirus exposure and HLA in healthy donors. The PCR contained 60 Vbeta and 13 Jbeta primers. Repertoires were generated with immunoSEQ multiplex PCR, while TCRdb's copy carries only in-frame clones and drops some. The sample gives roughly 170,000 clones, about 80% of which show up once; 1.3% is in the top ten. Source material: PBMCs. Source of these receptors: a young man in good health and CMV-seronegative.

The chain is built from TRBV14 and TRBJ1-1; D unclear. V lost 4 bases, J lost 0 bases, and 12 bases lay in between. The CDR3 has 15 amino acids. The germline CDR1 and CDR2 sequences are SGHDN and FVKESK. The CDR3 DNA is TGTGCCAGCAGCCCGCATTTAGCAGTGAACACTGAAGCTTTCTTT. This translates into CASSPHLAVNTEAFF.

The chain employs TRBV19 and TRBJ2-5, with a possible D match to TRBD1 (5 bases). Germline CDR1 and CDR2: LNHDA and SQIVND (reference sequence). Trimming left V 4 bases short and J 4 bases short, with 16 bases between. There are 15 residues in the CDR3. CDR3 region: CASSNQGVIGETQYF. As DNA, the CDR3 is TGTGCCAGTAGTAATCAGGGCGTCATTGGAGAGACCCAGTACTTC.

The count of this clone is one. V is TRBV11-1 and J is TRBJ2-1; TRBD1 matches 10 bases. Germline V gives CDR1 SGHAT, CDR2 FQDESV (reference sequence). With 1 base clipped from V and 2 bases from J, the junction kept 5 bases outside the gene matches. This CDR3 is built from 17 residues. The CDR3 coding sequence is TGTGCCAGCAGCTTAGGATTGGGACAGGGGACCTACAATGAGCAGTTCTTC. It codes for CASSLGLGQGTYNEQFF.

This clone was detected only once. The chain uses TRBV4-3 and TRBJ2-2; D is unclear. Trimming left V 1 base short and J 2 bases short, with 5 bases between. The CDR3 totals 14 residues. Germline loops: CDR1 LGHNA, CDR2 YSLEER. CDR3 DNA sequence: TGCGCCAGCAGCCAAGCCCTAAACACCGGGGAGCTGTTTTTT. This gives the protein CASSQALNTGELFF.

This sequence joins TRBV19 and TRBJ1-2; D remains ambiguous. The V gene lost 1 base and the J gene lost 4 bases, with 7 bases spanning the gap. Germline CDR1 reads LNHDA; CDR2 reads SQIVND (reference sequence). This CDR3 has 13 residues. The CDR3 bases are TGTGCCAGTAGTATAGGAGGCACCTATGGCTACACCTTC. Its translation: CASSIGGTYGYTF.

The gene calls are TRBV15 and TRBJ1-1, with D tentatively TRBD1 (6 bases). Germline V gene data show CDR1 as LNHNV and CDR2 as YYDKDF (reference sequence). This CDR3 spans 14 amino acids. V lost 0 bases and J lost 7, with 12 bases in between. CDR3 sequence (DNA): TGTGCCACCAGCAGAGATCGAACAGGGTATGAAGCTTTCTTT. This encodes CATSRDRTGYEAFF.

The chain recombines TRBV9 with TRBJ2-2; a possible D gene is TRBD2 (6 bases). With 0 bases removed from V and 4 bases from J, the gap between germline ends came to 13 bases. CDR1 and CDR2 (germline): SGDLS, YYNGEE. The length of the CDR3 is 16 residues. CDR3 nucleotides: TGTGCCAGCAGCGTAGAGGGGCTAGCGAGCACCGGGGAGCTGTTTTTT. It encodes CASSVEGLASTGELFF. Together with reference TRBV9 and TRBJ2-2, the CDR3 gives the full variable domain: DSGVTQTPKHLITATGQRVTLRCSPRSGDLSVYWYQQSLDQGLQFLIQYYNGEERAKGNILERFSAQQFPDLHSELNLSSLELGDSALYFCASSVEGLASTGELFFGEGSRLTVL.

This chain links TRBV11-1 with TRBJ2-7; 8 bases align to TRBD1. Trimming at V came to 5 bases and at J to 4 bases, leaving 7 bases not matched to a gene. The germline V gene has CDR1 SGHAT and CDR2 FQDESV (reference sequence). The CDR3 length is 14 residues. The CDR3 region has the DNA TGTGCCAGCAGCGCCCGGACAGGGCTGTACGAGCAGTACTTC. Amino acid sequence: CASSARTGLYEQYF.

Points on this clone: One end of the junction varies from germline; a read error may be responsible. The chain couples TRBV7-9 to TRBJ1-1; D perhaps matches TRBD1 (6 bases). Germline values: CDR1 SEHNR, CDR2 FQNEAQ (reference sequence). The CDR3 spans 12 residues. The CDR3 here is CSSSPQGSEAFF. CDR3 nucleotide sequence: TGTTCCAGCAGCCCACAGGGATCTGAAGCTTTCTTT. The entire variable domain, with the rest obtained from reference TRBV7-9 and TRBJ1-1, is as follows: DTGVSQNPRHKITKRGQNVTFRCDPISEHNRLYWYRQTLGQGPEFLTYFQNEAQLEKSRLLSDRFSAERPKGSFSTLEIQRTEQGDSAMYLCSSSPQGSEAFFGQGTRLTVV.

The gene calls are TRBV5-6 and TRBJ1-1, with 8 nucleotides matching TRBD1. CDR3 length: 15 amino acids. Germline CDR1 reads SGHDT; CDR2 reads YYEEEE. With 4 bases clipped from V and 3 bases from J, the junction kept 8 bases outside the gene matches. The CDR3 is CASSRADRAYTEAFF. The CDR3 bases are TGTGCCAGCAGCCGGGCGGACAGGGCCTACACTGAAGCTTTCTTT. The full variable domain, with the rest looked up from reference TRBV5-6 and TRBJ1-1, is DAGVTQSPTHLIKTRGQQVTLRCSPKSGHDTVSWYQQALGQGPQFIFQYYEEEERQRGNFPDRFSGHQFPNYSSELNVNALLLGDSALYLCASSRADRAYTEAFFGQGTRLTVV.

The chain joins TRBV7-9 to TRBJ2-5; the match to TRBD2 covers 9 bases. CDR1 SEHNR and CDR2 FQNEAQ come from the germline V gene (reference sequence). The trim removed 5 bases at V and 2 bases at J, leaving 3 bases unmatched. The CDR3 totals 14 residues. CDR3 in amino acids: CASSQRGEQETQYF. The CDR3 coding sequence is TGTGCCAGCAGCCAGCGGGGGGAACAAGAGACCCAGTACTTC.

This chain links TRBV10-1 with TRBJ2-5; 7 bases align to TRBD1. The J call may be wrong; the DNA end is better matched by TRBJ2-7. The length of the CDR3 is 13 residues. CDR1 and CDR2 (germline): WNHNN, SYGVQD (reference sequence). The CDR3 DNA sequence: TGCGCCAGCAGCAGGACAGGAGAATACGAGCAGTACTTC. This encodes CASSRTGEYEQYF.

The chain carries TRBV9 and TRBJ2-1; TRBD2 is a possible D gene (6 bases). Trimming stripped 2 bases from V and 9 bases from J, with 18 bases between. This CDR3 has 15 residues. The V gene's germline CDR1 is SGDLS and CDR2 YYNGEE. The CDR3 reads CASSVVGGPNSEQFF. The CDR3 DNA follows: TGTGCCAGCAGCGTTGTGGGAGGCCCGAACAGTGAGCAGTTCTTC.

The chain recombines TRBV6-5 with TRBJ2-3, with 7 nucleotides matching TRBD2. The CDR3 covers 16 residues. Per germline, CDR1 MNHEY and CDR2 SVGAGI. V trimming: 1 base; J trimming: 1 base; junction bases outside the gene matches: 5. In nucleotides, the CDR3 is TGTGCCAGCAGTTACTTGTCTAGCGGTGGCACAGATACGCAGTATTTT. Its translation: CASSYLSSGGTDTQYF.

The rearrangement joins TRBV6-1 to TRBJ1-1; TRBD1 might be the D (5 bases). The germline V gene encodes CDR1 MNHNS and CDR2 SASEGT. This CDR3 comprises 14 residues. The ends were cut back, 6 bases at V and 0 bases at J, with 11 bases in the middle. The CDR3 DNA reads TGTGCCAGCAGCAAGACAGAGATGAACACTGAAGCTTTCTTT. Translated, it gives CASSKTEMNTEAFF.

The CDR3 nucleotides are TGTGCCAGCAGCTTACACAGGGGCAATCGCTACAATGAGCAGTTCTTC. It yields the protein CASSLHRGNRYNEQFF. V is TRBV7-8 and J is TRBJ2-1, with 7 bases that match TRBD1. The CDR3 is made up of 16 amino acids. The V gene end was trimmed by 2 bases and the J gene end by 3 bases; junction bases not matched to a gene: 7. Germline V gives CDR1 SGHVS, CDR2 FQNEAQ. Full variable domain (missing parts from reference TRBV7-8 and TRBJ2-1): GAGVSQSPRYKVAKRGQDVALRCDPISGHVSLFWYQQALGQGPEFLTYFQNEAQLDKSGLPSDRFFAERPEGSVSTLKIQRTQQEDSAVYLCASSLHRGNRYNEQFFGPGTRLTVL.

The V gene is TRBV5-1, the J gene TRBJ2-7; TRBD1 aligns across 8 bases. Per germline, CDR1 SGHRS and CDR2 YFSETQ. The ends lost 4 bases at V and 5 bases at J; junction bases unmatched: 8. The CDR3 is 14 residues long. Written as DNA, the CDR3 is TGCGCCAGCAGCGAGGTGGACAGGGTAGACGAGCAGTACTTC. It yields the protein CASSEVDRVDEQYF.

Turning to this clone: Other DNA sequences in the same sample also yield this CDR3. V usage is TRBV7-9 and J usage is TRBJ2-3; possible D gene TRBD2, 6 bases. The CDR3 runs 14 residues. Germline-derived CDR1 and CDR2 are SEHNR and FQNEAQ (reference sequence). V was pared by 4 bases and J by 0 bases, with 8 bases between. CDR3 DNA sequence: TGTGCCAGCAGCTCAAGCGGGAGCACAGATACGCAGTATTTT. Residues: CASSSSGSTDTQYF.

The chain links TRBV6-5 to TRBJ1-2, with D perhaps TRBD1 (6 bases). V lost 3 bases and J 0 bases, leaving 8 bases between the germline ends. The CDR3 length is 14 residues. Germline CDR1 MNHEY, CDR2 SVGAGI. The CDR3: CASSYGGPNYGYTF. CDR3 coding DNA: TGTGCCAGCAGTTATGGGGGCCCTAACTATGGCTACACCTTC.